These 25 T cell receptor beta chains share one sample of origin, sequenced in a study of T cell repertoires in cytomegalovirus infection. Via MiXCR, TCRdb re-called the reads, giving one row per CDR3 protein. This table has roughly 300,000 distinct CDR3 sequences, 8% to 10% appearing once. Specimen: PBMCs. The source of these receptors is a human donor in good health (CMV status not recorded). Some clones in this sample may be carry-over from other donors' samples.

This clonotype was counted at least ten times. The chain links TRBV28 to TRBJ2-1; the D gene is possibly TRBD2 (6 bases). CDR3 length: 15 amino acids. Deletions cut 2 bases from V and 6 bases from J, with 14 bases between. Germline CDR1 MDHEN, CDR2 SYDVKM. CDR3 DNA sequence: TGTGCCAGCAGTTTACCTAGCGTTAAGACCAATGAGCAGTTCTTC. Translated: CASSLPSVKTNEQFF.

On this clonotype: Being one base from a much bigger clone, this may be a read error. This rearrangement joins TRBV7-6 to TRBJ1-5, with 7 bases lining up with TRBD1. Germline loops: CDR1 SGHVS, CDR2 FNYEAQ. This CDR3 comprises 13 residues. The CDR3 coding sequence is TGTGCCAGCAGCTTGGGACAGAATCAGCCCCAGCGTTTT. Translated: CASSLGQNQPQRF.

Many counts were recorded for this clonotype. CDR3 loop: CASSSPRGGAHYNEQFF. CDR3 bases: TGTGCCAGCAGCTCCCCTAGGGGGGGGGCGCATTACAATGAGCAGTTCTTC. This chain joins TRBV7-2 and TRBJ2-1; weak D call: TRBD2 (7 bases). The CDR3 is 17 residues long. Germline lookup yields CDR1 SGHTA and CDR2 FQGNSA. Between the trimmed V and J ends, which lost 4 bases and 4 bases, there was a span of 20 bases. The whole variable domain, filled in from reference TRBV7-2 and TRBJ2-1, reads GAGVSQSPSNKVTEKGKDVELRCDPISGHTALYWYRQSLGQGLEFLIYFQGNSAPDKSGLPSDRFSAERTGGSVSTLTIQRTQQEDSAVYLCASSSPRGGAHYNEQFFGPGTRLTVL.

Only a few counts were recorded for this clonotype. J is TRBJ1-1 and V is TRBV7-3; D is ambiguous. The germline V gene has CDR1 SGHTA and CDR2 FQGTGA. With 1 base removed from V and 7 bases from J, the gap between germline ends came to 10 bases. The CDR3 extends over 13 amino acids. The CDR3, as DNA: TGTGCCAGCAGCTTAAATGAGGGTCTTGAAGCTTTCTTT. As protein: CASSLNEGLEAFF.

The CDR3 protein is CASSRDSTYEQYF. The DNA of the CDR3 is TGTGCCAGCAGCCGGGACAGCACCTACGAGCAGTACTTC. The chain recombines TRBV7-2 with TRBJ2-7; 7 bases map to TRBD1. This CDR3 region has 13 residues. Germline loops: CDR1 SGHTA, CDR2 FQGNSA. Trimming at V came to 5 bases and at J to 2 bases, leaving 3 bases not matched to a gene.

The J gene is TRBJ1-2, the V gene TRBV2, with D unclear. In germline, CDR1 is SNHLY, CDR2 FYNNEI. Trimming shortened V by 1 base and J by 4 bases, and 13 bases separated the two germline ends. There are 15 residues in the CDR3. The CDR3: CASSEGYWSGYGYTF. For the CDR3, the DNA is TGTGCCAGCAGTGAAGGGTACTGGAGTGGCTATGGCTACACCTTC.

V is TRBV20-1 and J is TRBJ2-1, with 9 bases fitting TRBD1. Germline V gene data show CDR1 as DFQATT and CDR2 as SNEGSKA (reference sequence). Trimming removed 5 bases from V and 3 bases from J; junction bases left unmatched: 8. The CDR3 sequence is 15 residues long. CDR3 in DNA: TGCAGTGCTCGTAAACCGGGACAGGGCTACAATGAGCAGTTCTTC. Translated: CSARKPGQGYNEQFF.

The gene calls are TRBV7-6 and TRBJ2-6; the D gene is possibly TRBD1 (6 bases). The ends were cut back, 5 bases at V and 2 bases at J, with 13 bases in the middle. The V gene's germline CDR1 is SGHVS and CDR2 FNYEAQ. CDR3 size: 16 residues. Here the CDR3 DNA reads TGTGCCAGCAGCATATTTAGGACAGCTGGGGCCAACGTCCTGACTTTC. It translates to CASSIFRTAGANVLTF. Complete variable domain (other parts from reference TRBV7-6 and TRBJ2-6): GAGVSQSPRYKVTKRGQDVALRCDPISGHVSLYWYRQALGQGPEFLTYFNYEAQQDKSGLPNDRFSAERPEGSISTLTIQRTEQRDSAMYRCASSIFRTAGANVLTFGAGSRLTVL.

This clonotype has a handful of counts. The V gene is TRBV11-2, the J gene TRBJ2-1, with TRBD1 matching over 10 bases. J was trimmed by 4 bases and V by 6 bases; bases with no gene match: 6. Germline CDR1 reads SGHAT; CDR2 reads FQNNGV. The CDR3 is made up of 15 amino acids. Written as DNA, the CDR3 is TGTGCCAGCAGTACGACAGGGGGCGCGTACAATGAGCAGTTCTTC. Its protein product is CASSTTGGAYNEQFF.

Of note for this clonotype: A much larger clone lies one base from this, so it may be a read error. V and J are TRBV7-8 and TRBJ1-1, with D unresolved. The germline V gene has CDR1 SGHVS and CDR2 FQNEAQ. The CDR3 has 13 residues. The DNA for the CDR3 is TGTACCAGCAGCTTAAGGGTTGTGACTGAAGCTTTCTTT. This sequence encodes CTSSLRVVTEAFF. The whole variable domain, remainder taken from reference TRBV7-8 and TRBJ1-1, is GAGVSQSPRYKVAKRGQDVALRCDPISGHVSLFWYQQALGQGPEFLTYFQNEAQLDKSGLPSDRFFAERPEGSVSTLKIQRTQQEDSAVYLCTSSLRVVTEAFFGQGTRLTVV.

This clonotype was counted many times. The CDR3 sequence is CASSLARINYGYTF. DNA for the CDR3: TGTGCCAGCAGCTTAGCCAGGATTAACTATGGCTACACCTTC. V gene TRBV7-2 combines with J gene TRBJ1-2; the D is unclear. Germline V CDR1 and CDR2: SGHTA, FQGNSA. The CDR3 spans 14 residues. Deletions cut 0 bases from V and 1 base from J, with 6 bases between.

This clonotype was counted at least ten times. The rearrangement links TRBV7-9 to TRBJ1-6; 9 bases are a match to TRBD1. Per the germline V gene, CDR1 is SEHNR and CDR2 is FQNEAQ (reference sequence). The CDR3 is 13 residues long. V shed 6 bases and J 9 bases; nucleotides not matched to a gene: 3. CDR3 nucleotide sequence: TGTGCCAGCAGTAGGACAGGGGCTTCACCCCTCCACTTT. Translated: CASSRTGASPLHF.

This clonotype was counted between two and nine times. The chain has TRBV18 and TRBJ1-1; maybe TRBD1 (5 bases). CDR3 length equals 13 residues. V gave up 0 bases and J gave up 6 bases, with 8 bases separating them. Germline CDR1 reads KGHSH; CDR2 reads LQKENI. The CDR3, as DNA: TGTGCCAGCTCACCACCGGGGGAACCTGAAGCTTTCTTT. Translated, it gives CASSPPGEPEAFF.

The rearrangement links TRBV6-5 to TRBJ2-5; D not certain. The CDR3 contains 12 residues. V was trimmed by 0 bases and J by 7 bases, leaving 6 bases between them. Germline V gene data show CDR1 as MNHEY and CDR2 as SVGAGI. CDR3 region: CASSYSTGTQYF. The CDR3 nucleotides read TGTGCCAGCAGTTACTCGACGGGGACCCAGTACTTC.

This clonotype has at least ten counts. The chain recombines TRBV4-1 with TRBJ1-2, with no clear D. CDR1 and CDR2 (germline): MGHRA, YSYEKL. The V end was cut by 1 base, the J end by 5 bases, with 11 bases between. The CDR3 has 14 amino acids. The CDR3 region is CASSQGGNTYGYTF. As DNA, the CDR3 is TGCGCCAGCAGCCAAGGAGGCAACACGTATGGCTACACCTTC.

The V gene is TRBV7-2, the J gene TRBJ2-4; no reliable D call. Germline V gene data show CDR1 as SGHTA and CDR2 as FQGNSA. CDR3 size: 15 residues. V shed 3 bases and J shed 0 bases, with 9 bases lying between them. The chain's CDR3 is CASSFNSEAKNIQYF. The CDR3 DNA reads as TGTGCCAGCAGCTTTAACAGCGAAGCCAAAAACATTCAGTACTTC.

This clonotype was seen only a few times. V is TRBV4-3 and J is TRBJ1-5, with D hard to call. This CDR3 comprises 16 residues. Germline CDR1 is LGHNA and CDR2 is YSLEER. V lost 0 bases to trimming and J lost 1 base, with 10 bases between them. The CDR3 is CASSQELGSSNQPQHF. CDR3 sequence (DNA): TGCGCCAGCAGCCAAGAATTGGGATCGAGCAATCAGCCCCAGCATTTT.

CDR3 region: CSAKLPRGEGDTQYF. The CDR3 DNA sequence: TGCAGTGCTAAACTCCCACGGGGGGAGGGGGATACGCAGTATTTT. The V call is TRBV20-1, the J call TRBJ2-3; 7 nucleotides agree with TRBD2. This CDR3 spans 15 amino acids. CDR1 is DFQATT and CDR2 is SNEGSKA in the germline V gene (reference sequence). The junction had 13 bases not matched to a gene; V was cut back by 4 bases and J by 6 bases.

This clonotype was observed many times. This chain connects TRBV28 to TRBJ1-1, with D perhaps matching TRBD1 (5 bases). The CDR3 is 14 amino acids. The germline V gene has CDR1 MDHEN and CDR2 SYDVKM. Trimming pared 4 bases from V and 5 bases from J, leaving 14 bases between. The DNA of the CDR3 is TGTGCCAGCAGTTCATTCAGGGACGGTACTGAAGCTTTCTTT. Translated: CASSSFRDGTEAFF. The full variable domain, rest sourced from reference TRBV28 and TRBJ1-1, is DVKVTQSSRYLVKRTGEKVFLECVQDMDHENMFWYRQDPGLGLRLIYFSYDVKMKEKGDIPEGYSVSREKKERFSLILESASTNQTSMYLCASSSFRDGTEAFFGQGTRLTVV.

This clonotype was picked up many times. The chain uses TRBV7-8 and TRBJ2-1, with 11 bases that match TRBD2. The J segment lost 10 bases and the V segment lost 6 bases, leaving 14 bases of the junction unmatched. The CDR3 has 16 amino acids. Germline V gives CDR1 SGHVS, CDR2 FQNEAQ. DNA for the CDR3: TGTGCCAGCAGGCGAGAGGTACTAGCGGGAGTAAACGAGCAGTTCTTC. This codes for CASRREVLAGVNEQFF.

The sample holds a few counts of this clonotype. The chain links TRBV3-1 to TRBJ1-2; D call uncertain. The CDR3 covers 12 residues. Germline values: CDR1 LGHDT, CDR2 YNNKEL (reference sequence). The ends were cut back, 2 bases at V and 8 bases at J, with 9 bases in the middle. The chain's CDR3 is CASSQWTEGYTF. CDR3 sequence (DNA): TGTGCCAGCAGCCAATGGACGGAGGGCTACACCTTC.

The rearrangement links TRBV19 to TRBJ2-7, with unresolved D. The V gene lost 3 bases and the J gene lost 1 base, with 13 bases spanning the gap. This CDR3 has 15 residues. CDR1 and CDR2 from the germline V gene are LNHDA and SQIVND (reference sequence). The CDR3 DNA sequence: TGTGCCAGTAGTATGGGTCGGCCACCATCCTACGAGCAGTACTTC. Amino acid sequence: CASSMGRPPSYEQYF.

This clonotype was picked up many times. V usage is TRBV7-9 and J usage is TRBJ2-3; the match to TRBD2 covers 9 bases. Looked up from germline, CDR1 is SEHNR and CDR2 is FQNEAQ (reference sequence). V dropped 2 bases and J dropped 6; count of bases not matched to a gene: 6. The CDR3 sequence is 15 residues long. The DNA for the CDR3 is TGTGCCAGCAGCTTATTTGTAGCGGGGGATGATACGCAGTATTTT. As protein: CASSLFVAGDDTQYF.

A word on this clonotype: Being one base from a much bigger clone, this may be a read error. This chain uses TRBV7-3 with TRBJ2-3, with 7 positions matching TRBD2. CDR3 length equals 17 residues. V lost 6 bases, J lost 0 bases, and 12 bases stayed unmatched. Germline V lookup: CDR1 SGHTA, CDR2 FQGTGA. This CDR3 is CASRLIGGSPSTDTQYF. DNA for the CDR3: TGTGCCAGCAGACTGATCGGGGGGAGCCCTAGCACAGATACGCAGTATTTT.

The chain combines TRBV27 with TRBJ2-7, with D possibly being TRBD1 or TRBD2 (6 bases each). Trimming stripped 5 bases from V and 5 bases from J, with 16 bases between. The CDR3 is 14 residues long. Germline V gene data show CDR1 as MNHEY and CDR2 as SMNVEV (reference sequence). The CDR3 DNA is TGTGCCAGCAGTCGGAGGGGGGCGGGTCACGAGCAGTACTTC. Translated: CASSRRGAGHEQYF.